This is a list of T cell receptor beta chains from one sample in a study of T cell clones after liver transplantation. Measured with immunoSEQ multiplex PCR; TCRdb has only the in-frame clones, and not every one. The data contain about 99,000 clones, about 86% of them seen just once; the ten biggest clones take up roughly 2.8%. The specimen was CD4+ T cells from blood, collected about 50 months after liver transplant. All receptors come from a human patient who received a liver transplant. T cells may partly derive from the graft donor. CDR3s include the opening cysteine and the closing phenylalanine or tryptophan. A D gene is named only where the DNA matches it firmly. The size field is filled for only some rows; it gives once, few, many or a size class.

TRBJ2-7	once	NA	TRBV28	TGTGCCAGCAGTTCGGGCCTTCTCTACGAGCAGTACTTC	CASSSGLLYEQYF
TRBJ2-7	NA	NA	TRBV5-8	TGTGCCAGCAGCTTGGACGAAGGTAGATCCTACGAGCAGTACTTC	CASSLDEGRSYEQYF
TRBJ1-4	NA	TRBD1	TRBV27	TGTGCCAGCAGTACGGTCGACAGGGGGGCGAAACTGTTTTTT	CASSTVDRGAKLFF
TRBJ2-7	NA	NA	TRBV4-1	TGCGCCAGCAGCCAAGTCCGGGGGACCGGGCCCTACGAGCAGTACTTC	CASSQVRGTGPYEQYF
TRBJ2-2	NA	NA	TRBV19	TGTGCCAGTAGTATAGTGGGGAACACCGGGGAGCTGTTTTTT	CASSIVGNTGELFF
TRBJ1-2	NA	TRBD1	TRBV10-3	TGTGCCATCAGCAATCGGGGACAGGGAAGTTATGGCTACACCTTC	CAISNRGQGSYGYTF
TRBJ1-3	NA	NA	TRBV19	TGTGCCAGTAGTATAGTAGCCCCCACCTACTACTCTGGAAACACCATATATTTT	CASSIVAPTYYSGNTIYF
TRBJ1-6	NA	TRBD1	TRBV18	TGTGCCAGCTCACTAGGGACAGTGAGCTCCTATAATTCACCCCTCCACTTT	CASSLGTVSSYNSPLHF
TRBJ1-6	NA	NA	TRBV27	TGTGCCAGCAGTTTATCGAATCCCTATAATTCACCCCTCCACTTT	CASSLSNPYNSPLHF
TRBJ2-2	once	NA	TRBV5-1	TGCGCCAGCAGCTTGAGGGGCCAGGCGGCCGGGGAGCTGTTTTTT	CASSLRGQAAGELFF
TRBJ1-3	once	TRBD1	TRBV19	TGTGCCAGTAGTGTCTCGGACAGGGTTGGAAACACCATATATTTT	CASSVSDRVGNTIYF
TRBJ1-2	NA	NA	TRBV6-6	TGTGCCAGCAGTTACTCGACGGCCAGTCTCTACACCTTC	CASSYSTASLYTF
TRBJ1-2	many	TRBD1	TRBV19	TGTGCCAGTACCCCGGACAGGGTCCTTGCTGGCTACACCTTC	CASTPDRVLAGYTF
TRBJ1-2	NA	NA	TRBV4-3	TGCGCCAGCAGCCCCGAGTGGGCCCAGACGGGCTACACCTTC	CASSPEWAQTGYTF
TRBJ1-1	NA	NA	TRBV20-1	TGCAGTGCTAGACGGTTAACTGAAGCTTTCTTT	CSARRLTEAFF
TRBJ2-7	few	TRBD1	TRBV6-1	TGTGCCAGCAGTGATGGACAGGGATACGAGCAGTACTTC	CASSDGQGYEQYF
TRBJ1-4	NA	TRBD1	TRBV4-1	TGCGCCAGCAGCCCTCGGACAGGGGATGAAAAACTGTTTTTT	CASSPRTGDEKLFF
TRBJ2-3	NA	NA	TRBV28	TGTGCCAGCAGTTTATTAGGTGGAGTAACAGATACGCAGTATTTT	CASSLLGGVTDTQYF
TRBJ2-7	NA	NA	TRBV11-2	TGTGCCAGCAGCTCTCCGGCGGGGCGGGGATCCTACGAGCAGTACTTC	CASSSPAGRGSYEQYF
TRBJ2-7	NA	NA	TRBV20-1	TGCAGTGCTAGAGGTCTCGAGCAGTACTTC	CSARGLEQYF
TRBJ2-2	once	NA	TRBV30	TGTGCCTGGAGGGGGTTGGACGCGAACACCGGGGAGCTGTTTTTT	CAWRGLDANTGELFF
TRBJ1-1	NA	NA	TRBV7-2	TGTGCCAGCAGCTTAGATAGCGGAAGCGGCACTGAAGCTTTCTTT	CASSLDSGSGTEAFF
TRBJ1-1	NA	NA	TRBV19	TGTGCCAGTAGTACAACAGGGAGGACTGAAGCTTTCTTT	CASSTTGRTEAFF
TRBJ2-1	NA	TRBD2	TRBV5-1	TGCGCCAGCAGCCCTGCTAGCGGCAATGAGCAGTTCTTC	CASSPASGNEQFF
TRBJ2-7	NA	TRBD1	TRBV5-1	TGCGCCAGCAGCTCTGCCGGGACAGGGAGGAGAGGCGAGCAGTACTTC	CASSSAGTGRRGEQYF
TRBJ1-3	NA	NA	TRBV19	TGTGCCAGTAGTACTTTACTAATGACAGCTCGTGGAAACACCATATATTTT	CASSTLLMTARGNTIYF
TRBJ2-3	NA	TRBD2	TRBV6-7	TGTGCCAGCAGTTCCTCAGGGAGGGCCAAGGGTTTAGTGGAGAATACGCAGTATTTT	CASSSSGRAKGLVENTQYF
TRBJ1-1	few	NA	TRBV11-1	TGTGCCAGCAGCTTGGTAGGGGGTATAAACACTGAAGCTTTCTTT	CASSLVGGINTEAFF
TRBJ2-1	few	NA	TRBV18	TGTGCCAGCTCAACCCTGGGTAATGAGCAGTTCTTC	CASSTLGNEQFF
TRBJ2-7	NA	TRBD1	TRBV6-6	TGTGCCAGCAGTTACTCGGACAGGCACCCCTACGAGCAGTACTTC	CASSYSDRHPYEQYF
TRBJ1-5	NA	NA	TRBV6-6	TGTGCCAGCAGTTACGTCAGTTGGAGCAATCAGCCCCAGCATTTT	CASSYVSWSNQPQHF